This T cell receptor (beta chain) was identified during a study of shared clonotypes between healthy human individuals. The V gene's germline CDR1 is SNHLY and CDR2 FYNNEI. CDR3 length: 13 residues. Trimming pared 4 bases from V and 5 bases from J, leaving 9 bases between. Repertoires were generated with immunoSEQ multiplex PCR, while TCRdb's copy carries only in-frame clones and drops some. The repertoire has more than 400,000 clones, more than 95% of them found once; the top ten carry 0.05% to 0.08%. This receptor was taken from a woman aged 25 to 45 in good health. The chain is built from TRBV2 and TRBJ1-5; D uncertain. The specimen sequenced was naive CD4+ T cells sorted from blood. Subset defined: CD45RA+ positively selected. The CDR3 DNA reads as TGTGCCAGCAGTGCCCAAAGTGATCAGCCCCAGCATTTT. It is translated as CASSAQSDQPQHF.